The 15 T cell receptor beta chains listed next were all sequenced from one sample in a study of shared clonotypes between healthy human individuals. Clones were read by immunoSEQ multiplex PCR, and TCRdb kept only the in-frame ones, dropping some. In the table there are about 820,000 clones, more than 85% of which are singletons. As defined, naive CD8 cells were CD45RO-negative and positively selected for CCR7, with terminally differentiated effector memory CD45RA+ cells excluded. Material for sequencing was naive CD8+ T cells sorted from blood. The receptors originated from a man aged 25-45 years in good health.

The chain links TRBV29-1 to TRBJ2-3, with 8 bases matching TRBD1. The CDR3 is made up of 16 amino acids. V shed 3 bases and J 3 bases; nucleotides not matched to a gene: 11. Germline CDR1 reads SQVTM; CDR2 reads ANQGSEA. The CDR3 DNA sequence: TGCAGCGTTGACAGAGGGGGCAGGGGGCCTACAGATACGCAGTATTTT. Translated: CSVDRGGRGPTDTQYF.

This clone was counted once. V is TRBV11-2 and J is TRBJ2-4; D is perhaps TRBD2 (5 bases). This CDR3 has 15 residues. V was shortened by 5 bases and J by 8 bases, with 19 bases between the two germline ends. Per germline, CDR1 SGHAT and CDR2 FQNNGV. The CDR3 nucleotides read TGTGCCAGCAGCCTCCGATGGACTCAGTTCGACATTCAGTACTTC. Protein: CASSLRWTQFDIQYF.

The CDR3 DNA is TGTGCCAGCAGTGAGGTTAATGGCGGGACAGATGGCTATGGCTACACCTTC. As protein: CASSEVNGGTDGYGYTF. V is TRBV6-1 and J is TRBJ1-2, with 7 bases that match TRBD1. Germline V gene data show CDR1 as MNHNS and CDR2 as SASEGT. J lost 4 bases, V lost 3 bases, and 14 bases had no gene match. This CDR3 has 17 residues.

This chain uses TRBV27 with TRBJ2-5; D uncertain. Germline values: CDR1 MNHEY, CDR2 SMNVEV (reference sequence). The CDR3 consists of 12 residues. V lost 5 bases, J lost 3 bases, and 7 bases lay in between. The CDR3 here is CASSGMEETQYF. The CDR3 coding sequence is TGTGCCAGCAGTGGGATGGAAGAGACCCAGTACTTC.

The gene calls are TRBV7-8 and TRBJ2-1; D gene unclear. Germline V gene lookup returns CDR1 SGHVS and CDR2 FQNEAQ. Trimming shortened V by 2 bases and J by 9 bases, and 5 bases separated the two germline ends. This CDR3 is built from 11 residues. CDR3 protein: CASSLMGEQFF. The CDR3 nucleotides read TGTGCCAGCAGCTTAATGGGTGAGCAGTTCTTC.

Here the CDR3 reads CASSYTHGNTIYF. The CDR3 nucleotides are TGTGCCAGCAGTTACACGCATGGAAACACCATATATTTT. This chain joins TRBV6-4 and TRBJ1-3; D gene ambiguous. V lost 5 bases and J lost 3, with 8 bases in between. This CDR3 contains 13 residues. Germline assignment: CDR1 MRHNA and CDR2 SNTAGT.

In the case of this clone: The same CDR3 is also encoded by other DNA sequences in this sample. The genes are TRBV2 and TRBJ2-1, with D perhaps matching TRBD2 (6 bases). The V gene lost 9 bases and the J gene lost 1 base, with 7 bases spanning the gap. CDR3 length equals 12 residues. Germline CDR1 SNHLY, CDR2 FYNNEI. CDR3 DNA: TGTGCCAGTCGGGGGTCCTACAATGAGCAGTTCTTC. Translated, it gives CASRGSYNEQFF. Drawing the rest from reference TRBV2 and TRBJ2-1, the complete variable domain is EPEVTQTPSHQVTQMGQEVILRCVPISNHLYFYWYRQILGQKVEFLVSFYNNEISEKSEIFDDQFSVERPDGSNFTLKIRSTKLEDSAMYFCASRGSYNEQFFGPGTRLTVL.

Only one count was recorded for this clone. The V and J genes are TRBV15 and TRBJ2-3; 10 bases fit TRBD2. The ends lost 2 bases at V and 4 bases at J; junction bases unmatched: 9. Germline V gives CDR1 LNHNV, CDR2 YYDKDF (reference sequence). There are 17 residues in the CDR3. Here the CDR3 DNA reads TGTGCCACCAGCAGACTTTCTAGCGGGAGTTTTGCAGATACGCAGTATTTT. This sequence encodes CATSRLSSGSFADTQYF.

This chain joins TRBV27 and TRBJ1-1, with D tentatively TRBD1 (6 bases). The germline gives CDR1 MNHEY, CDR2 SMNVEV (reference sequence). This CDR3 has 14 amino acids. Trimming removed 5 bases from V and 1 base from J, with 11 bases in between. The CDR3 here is CASSARGPNTEAFF. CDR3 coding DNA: TGTGCCAGCAGTGCCAGGGGCCCGAACACTGAAGCTTTCTTT.

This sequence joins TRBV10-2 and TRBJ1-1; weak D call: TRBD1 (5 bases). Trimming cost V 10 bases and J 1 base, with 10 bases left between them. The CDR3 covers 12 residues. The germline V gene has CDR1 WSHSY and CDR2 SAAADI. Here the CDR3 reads CATIRENTEAFF. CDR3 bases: TGCGCCACAATCAGGGAGAACACTGAAGCTTTCTTT.

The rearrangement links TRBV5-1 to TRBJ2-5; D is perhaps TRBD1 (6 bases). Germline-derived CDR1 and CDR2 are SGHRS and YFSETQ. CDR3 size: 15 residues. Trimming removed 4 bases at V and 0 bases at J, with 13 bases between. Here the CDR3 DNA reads TGCGCCAGCAGCCTCCGGGACACCTACCAAGAGACCCAGTACTTC. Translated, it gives CASSLRDTYQETQYF.

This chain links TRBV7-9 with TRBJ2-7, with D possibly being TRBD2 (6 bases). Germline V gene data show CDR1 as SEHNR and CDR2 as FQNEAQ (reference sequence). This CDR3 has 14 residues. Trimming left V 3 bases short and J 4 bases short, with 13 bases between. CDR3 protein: CASSLAGSEYEQYF. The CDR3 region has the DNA TGTGCCAGCAGCTTGGCGGGATCGGAATACGAGCAGTACTTC.

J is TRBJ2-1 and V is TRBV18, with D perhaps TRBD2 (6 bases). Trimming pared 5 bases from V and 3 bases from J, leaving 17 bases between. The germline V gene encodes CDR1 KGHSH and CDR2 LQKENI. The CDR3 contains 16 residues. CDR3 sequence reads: CASSTVGEAFYNEQFF. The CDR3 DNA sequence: TGTGCCAGCTCAACCGTAGGGGAGGCCTTCTACAATGAGCAGTTCTTC.

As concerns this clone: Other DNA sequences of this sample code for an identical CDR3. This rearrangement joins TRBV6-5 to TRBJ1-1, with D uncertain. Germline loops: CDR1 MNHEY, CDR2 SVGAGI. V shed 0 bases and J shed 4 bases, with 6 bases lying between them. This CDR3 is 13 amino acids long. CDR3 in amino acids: CASSYSVGTEAFF. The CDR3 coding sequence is TGTGCCAGCAGTTACTCGGTTGGCACTGAAGCTTTCTTT.

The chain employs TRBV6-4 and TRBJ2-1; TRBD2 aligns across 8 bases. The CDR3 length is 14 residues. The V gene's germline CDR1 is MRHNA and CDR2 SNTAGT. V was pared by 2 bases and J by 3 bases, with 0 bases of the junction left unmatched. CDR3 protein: CASSDGTSYNEQFF. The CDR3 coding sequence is TGTGCCAGCAGTGACGGGACTAGCTACAATGAGCAGTTCTTC.